The clone carrying this T cell receptor beta chain was detected a few times. The data belong to a study of human T cells and chemical hapten exposure. Indicated time point: patch test 3, about 24 weeks after DPC sensitization. Treatment described: therapeutic diphenylcyclopropenone sensitization with weekly scalp DPC. Deletions cut 0 bases from V and 0 bases from J, with 8 bases between. Germline CDR1 is KGHSH and CDR2 is LQKENI. CDR3 length: 16 amino acids. Each CDR3 protein gets one entry after TCRdb re-called the RACE reads with MiXCR. The data show approximately 80,000 distinct CDR3 sequences, 10% to 15% seen once.

J is TRBJ2-2 and V is TRBV18; the D gene is possibly TRBD2 (5 bases). Sequenced here: whole blood, sampled in connection with sensitization to the hapten diphenylcyclopropenone (DPC). This receptor was identified in a woman aged 45-59 years with alopecia areata. Some clones in this sample may be carry-over from other donors' samples. DNA for the CDR3: TGTGCCAGCTCACCACCGGGAGCGGCGAACACCGGGGAGCTGTTTTTT. Translating gives CASSPPGAANTGELFF.